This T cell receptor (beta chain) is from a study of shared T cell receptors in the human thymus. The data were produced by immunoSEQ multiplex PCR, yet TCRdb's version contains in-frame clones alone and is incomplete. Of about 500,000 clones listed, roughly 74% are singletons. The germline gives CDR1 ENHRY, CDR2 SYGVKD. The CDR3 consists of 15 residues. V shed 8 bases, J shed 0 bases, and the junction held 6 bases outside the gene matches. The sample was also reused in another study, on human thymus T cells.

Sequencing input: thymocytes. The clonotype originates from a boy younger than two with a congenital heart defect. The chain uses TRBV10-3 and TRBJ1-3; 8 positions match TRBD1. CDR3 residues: CAIGGQVVSGNTIYF. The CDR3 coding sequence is TGTGCCATCGGGGGACAGGTTGTCTCTGGAAACACCATATATTTT.